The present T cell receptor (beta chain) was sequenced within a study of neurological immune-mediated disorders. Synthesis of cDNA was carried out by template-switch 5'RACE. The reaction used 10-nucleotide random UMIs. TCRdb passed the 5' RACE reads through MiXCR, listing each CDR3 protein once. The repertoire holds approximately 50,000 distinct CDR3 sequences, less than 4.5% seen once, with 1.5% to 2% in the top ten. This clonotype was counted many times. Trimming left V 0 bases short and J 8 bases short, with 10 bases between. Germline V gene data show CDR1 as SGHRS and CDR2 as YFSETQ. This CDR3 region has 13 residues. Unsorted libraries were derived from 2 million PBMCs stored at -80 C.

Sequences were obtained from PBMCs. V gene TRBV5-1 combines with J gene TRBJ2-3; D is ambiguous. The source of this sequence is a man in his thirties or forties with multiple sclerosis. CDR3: CASSLAGRGTQYF. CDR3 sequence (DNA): TGCGCCAGCAGCTTGGCCGGTCGTGGTACGCAGTATTTT.